The 31 T cell receptor beta chains listed next were all sequenced from one sample in a study of immune cell composition in non-small cell lung cancer (dated by TCRdb to the late 2010s). Normal lung samples came from the same patient and were non-adjacent lung tissue collected as far from the tumour as possible, with a minimum distance of 3 cm. Library preparation was by the immunoSEQ multiplex PCR assay. TCRdb provides this immuneACCESS table in a form limited to in-frame rearrangements. Some clones are lacking; in checked studies, under half of them reflect an unresolved V gene, and why the rest are absent is not known. The sample has 2,500 to 3,500 clones on record, 70% to 75% of them singletons. Less than 30% of the sample lies in the top ten. Sequencing input: non-adjacent lung tissue. These receptors came from a human donor with non-small cell lung cancer.

In its sample, this clone was seen a few times. The V call is TRBV7-2, the J call TRBJ2-7; 12 nucleotides line up with TRBD2. CDR1 and CDR2 from the germline V gene are SGHTA and FQGNSA. Trimming cost V 1 base and J 4 bases; bases outside gene matches: 8. The CDR3 has 17 amino acids. Here the CDR3 reads CASSLERASGGAYEQYF. Here the CDR3 DNA reads TGTGCCAGCAGCTTAGAACGGGCTAGCGGGGGGGCGTACGAGCAGTACTTC. The whole variable domain, remainder taken from reference TRBV7-2 and TRBJ2-7, is GAGVSQSPSNKVTEKGKDVELRCDPISGHTALYWYRQSLGQGLEFLIYFQGNSAPDKSGLPSDRFSAERTGGSVSTLTIQRTQQEDSAVYLCASSLERASGGAYEQYFGPGTRLTVT.

In its sample, this clone was seen once. This chain joins TRBV30 and TRBJ1-4; 8 nucleotides align to TRBD1. Germline CDR1 is GTSNPN and CDR2 is SVGIG (reference sequence). Trimming cost V 3 bases and J 6 bases; bases outside gene matches: 3. CDR3 size: 13 residues. CDR3 nucleotide sequence: TGTGCCTGGAGCGAGACAGGGGATGAAAAACTGTTTTTT. It is translated as CAWSETGDEKLFF.

The chain couples TRBV5-6 to TRBJ1-2; a weak D match, TRBD1 (6 bases). This CDR3 is built from 16 residues. V was shortened by 1 base and J by 4 bases, with 17 bases between the two germline ends. Germline CDR1 SGHDT, CDR2 YYEEEE. CDR3 amino acids: CASSLWRTVMVYGYTF. CDR3 bases: TGTGCCAGCAGCTTGTGGCGGACAGTGATGGTCTATGGCTACACCTTC.

The chain employs TRBV7-6 and TRBJ2-1; D may be TRBD2 (6 bases). Germline V gene sequence: CDR1 SGHVS, CDR2 FNYEAQ. V was clipped by 0 bases and J by 4 bases, with 13 bases between them. The CDR3 is 16 residues long. CDR3 sequence (DNA): TGTGCCAGCAGCTTAGCTGCCCGACGGGGGTACAATGAGCAGTTCTTC. It specifies CASSLAARRGYNEQFF.

This clone appeared once. V gene TRBV7-2 combines with J gene TRBJ1-2, with TRBD1 identical over 7 bases. CDR3 length: 14 amino acids. Germline lookup yields CDR1 SGHTA and CDR2 FQGNSA. The V segment lost 5 bases and the J segment 2 bases; nucleotides outside the gene matches: 5. CDR3 loop: CASSPSGQNYGYTF. CDR3 nucleotide sequence: TGTGCCAGCAGCCCCTCGGGACAGAACTATGGCTACACCTTC. Supplemented by reference TRBV7-2 and TRBJ1-2, the full variable domain reads GAGVSQSPSNKVTEKGKDVELRCDPISGHTALYWYRQSLGQGLEFLIYFQGNSAPDKSGLPSDRFSAERTGGSVSTLTIQRTQQEDSAVYLCASSPSGQNYGYTFGSGTRLTVV.

The chain recombines TRBV6-1 with TRBJ2-5; D possibly corresponds to TRBD2 (7 bases). The assigned J gene may be wrong: the sequence end matches TRBJ2-7 better. The length of the CDR3 is 15 residues. Germline CDR1 MNHNS, CDR2 SASEGT. CDR3 nucleotides: TGTGCCAGCAGTGTCGCCGCTGGGGGGGGCTTCGAGCAGTACTTC. Translated: CASSVAAGGGFEQYF.

The chain has TRBV5-1 and TRBJ2-6, with 12 bases fitting TRBD1. The CDR3 spans 19 residues. CDR1 is SGHRS and CDR2 is YFSETQ in the germline V gene. Trimming at V came to 4 bases and at J to 4 bases, leaving 12 bases not matched to a gene. The chain's CDR3 is CASSPARGQGASGANVLTF. The CDR3 region has the DNA TGCGCCAGCAGCCCTGCGAGGGGACAGGGGGCATCGGGGGCCAACGTCCTGACTTTC.

The gene calls are TRBV5-4 and TRBJ2-7; 10 bases fit TRBD1. CDR1 and CDR2 (germline): SGHNT, YYREEE (reference sequence). The CDR3 has 12 residues. Trimming removed 3 bases from V and 6 bases from J; junction bases left unmatched: 0. The CDR3 reads CASSWDRGEQYV. The CDR3 DNA follows: TGTGCCAGCAGCTGGGACAGGGGCGAGCAGTACGTC.

The chain carries TRBV6-5 and TRBJ2-7; maybe TRBD1 (6 bases). Germline V gene data show CDR1 as MNHEY and CDR2 as SVGAGI. CDR3 size: 13 residues. Trimming left V 5 bases short and J 2 bases short, with 10 bases between. The CDR3: CASSNYRAYEQYF. The CDR3 region has the DNA TGTGCCAGCAGTAATTACAGGGCCTACGAGCAGTACTTC.

This clone was observed a few times. The rearrangement joins TRBV27 to TRBJ2-1; TRBD2 matches at 12 bases. The CDR3 runs to 20 residues. Trimming took 5 bases from V and 0 from J; bases not matched to a gene: 14. Germline CDR1 and CDR2: MNHEY and SMNVEV (reference sequence). The CDR3 DNA sequence: TGTGCCAGCAGTACTCCCGGGACTAGCGGGTCCTTCGGCTCCTACAATGAGCAGTTCTTC. Protein sequence: CASSTPGTSGSFGSYNEQFF.

This clone was seen only once. This may come from a read error, since a much larger clone is one base off. Other nucleotide sequences in the sample specify the same CDR3. The chain joins TRBV5-4 to TRBJ2-5, with 7 positions matching TRBD1. Germline CDR1 and CDR2: SGHNT and YYREEE (reference sequence). The CDR3 loop spans 13 amino acids. The junction had 2 bases not matched to a gene; V was cut back by 5 bases and J by 1 base. The CDR3 protein is CASRGQIQETQYF. The CDR3 DNA is TGTGCCAGCAGGGGACAGATCCAAGAGACCCAGTACTTC. The whole variable domain, remainder taken from reference TRBV5-4 and TRBJ2-5, is ETGVTQSPTHLIKTRGQQVTLRCSSQSGHNTVSWYQQALGQGPQFIFQYYREEENGRGNFPPRFSGLQFPNYSSELNVNALELDDSALYLCASRGQIQETQYFGPGTRLLVL.

The chain employs TRBV27 and TRBJ1-2, with TRBD1 matching 8 bases. Unmatched junction bases numbered 13, after V lost 4 bases and J lost 9 bases. There are 15 residues in the CDR3. The germline V gene has CDR1 MNHEY and CDR2 SMNVEV (reference sequence). The CDR3 region is CASSSNFIQGASYTF. Written as DNA, the CDR3 is TGTGCCAGCAGTTCTAACTTCATCCAGGGGGCAAGCTACACCTTC.

The genes are TRBV7-3 and TRBJ2-7, with TRBD1 matching over 7 bases. This CDR3 has 14 residues. With 5 bases clipped from V and 3 bases from J, the junction kept 7 bases outside the gene matches. CDR1 and CDR2 from the germline V gene are SGHTA and FQGTGA. The CDR3 region is CASSVSGQHYEQYF. The DNA for the CDR3 is TGTGCCAGCAGCGTTTCGGGACAGCACTACGAGCAGTACTTC.

V and J are TRBV9 and TRBJ2-3, with D perhaps matching TRBD1 (6 bases). CDR1 is SGDLS and CDR2 is YYNGEE in the germline V gene. Trimming cost V 3 bases and J 2 bases, with 16 bases left between them. CDR3 size: 16 residues. CDR3 protein: CASSALDSSITDTQYF. The CDR3, as DNA: TGTGCCAGCAGCGCTTTGGACAGTTCCATCACAGATACGCAGTATTTT.

The table lists this clone with a few counts. The chain uses TRBV11-3 and TRBJ2-3; 14 bases fit TRBD2. This CDR3 has 18 amino acids. Germline values: CDR1 SGHNT, CDR2 YENEEA. V was pared by 5 bases and J by 6 bases, with 13 bases of the junction left unmatched. CDR3 loop: CASSPPERTSGGRDTQYF. Written as DNA, the CDR3 is TGTGCCAGCAGCCCACCCGAGAGGACTAGCGGGGGGCGTGATACGCAGTATTTT.

The V gene is TRBV5-1, the J gene TRBJ2-3; D not resolved. The CDR3 extends over 14 amino acids. With 0 bases removed from V and 2 bases from J, the gap between germline ends came to 7 bases. Germline V CDR1 and CDR2: SGHRS, YFSETQ. CDR3 sequence: CASSLVQPTDTQYF. DNA of the CDR3: TGCGCCAGCAGCTTGGTACAGCCCACAGATACGCAGTATTTT.

This chain links TRBV10-1 with TRBJ2-1; possibly TRBD2 for D (5 bases). V lost 8 bases and J lost 6, with 17 bases in between. The V gene's germline CDR1 is WNHNN and CDR2 SYGVQD (reference sequence). The CDR3 is 14 residues long. CDR3 bases: TGCGCCAGCGCGACGGGAACTGGATGCAATGAGCAGTTCTTC. Its translation: CASATGTGCNEQFF.

This clone was observed a handful of times. One end of the junction is discordant with germline, which a read error may explain. The chain combines TRBV7-9 with TRBJ1-2, with 7 bases matching TRBD1. Per the germline V gene, CDR1 is SEHNR and CDR2 is FQNEAQ (reference sequence). The CDR3 extends over 13 amino acids. The CDR3 nucleotides are TGTGCCAGCAGTCAGGGGGTGGCGGACCCCTTCCCCTTC. Translating it yields CASSQGVADPFPF.

This chain connects TRBV6-5 to TRBJ2-7, with a weak D call TRBD1 (5 bases). V lost 7 bases to trimming and J lost 2 bases, with 12 bases between them. CDR1 is MNHEY, CDR2 SVGAGI, per germline. This CDR3 is built from 13 residues. The CDR3 DNA sequence: TGTGCCAGCATCCCTTTCAGGGCCTACGAGCAGTACGTC. Translation: CASIPFRAYEQYV.

The chain uses TRBV10-3 and TRBJ1-4; 9 nucleotides align to TRBD1. This CDR3 is built from 17 residues. Germline lookup yields CDR1 ENHRY and CDR2 SYGVKD. Trimming cost V 3 bases and J 8 bases; bases outside gene matches: 13. This chain's CDR3 is CAISDDVRWDREEKLFF. CDR3 nucleotide sequence: TGTGCCATCAGTGATGACGTCCGGTGGGACAGGGAAGAAAAACTGTTTTTT.

The CDR3 DNA follows: TGTGCCAGCTCCCCACGGGGGGGCCCTGTTCTGGGGGATGAGCAGTTCTTC. This sequence encodes CASSPRGGPVLGDEQFF. The J gene is TRBJ2-1, the V gene TRBV28, with 8 bases identical to TRBD2. Germline lookup yields CDR1 MDHEN and CDR2 SYDVKM. There are 17 residues in the CDR3. Losses at the gene ends were 8 bases for V and 8 bases for J; bases not matched to a gene: 20.

Worth noting for this clone: A junction end diverges from the germline sequence, so it may reflect a read error. CDR3 amino acids: CASSLRLAGGQDTGKLFF. The CDR3 nucleotides read TGTGCCAGCAGCTTAAGACTAGCGGGAGGTCAAGACACCGGGAAGCTGTTTTTT. The chain carries TRBV7-2 and TRBJ2-2; 13 positions agree with TRBD2. This CDR3 is built from 18 residues. CDR1 and CDR2 from the germline V gene are SGHTA and FQGNSA.

V usage is TRBV7-4 and J usage is TRBJ2-5; 7 bases are shared with TRBD1. Germline CDR1 reads SGHVT; CDR2 reads SQSDAQ. The CDR3 has 12 amino acids. V was pared by 5 bases and J by 13 bases, with 10 bases of the junction left unmatched. The CDR3 protein is CASSPRDRAWYF. As DNA, the CDR3 is TGTGCCAGCAGCCCCAGAGACAGGGCCTGGTACTTC.

The rearrangement uses TRBV12-5 and TRBJ2-5; 7 bases map to TRBD1. V lost 3 bases and J lost 0; bases outside the gene matches: 4. Germline loops: CDR1 LGHNT, CDR2 FRNRAP. There are 15 residues in the CDR3. Here the CDR3 reads CASGLGDSYQETQYF. Here the CDR3 DNA reads TGTGCTAGTGGTTTAGGGGACAGCTACCAAGAGACCCAGTACTTC.

This sequence joins TRBV9 and TRBJ2-1; 9 bases fit TRBD2. The CDR3 is made up of 18 amino acids. Trimming at V came to 4 bases and at J to 4 bases, leaving 15 bases not matched to a gene. Germline V gene sequence: CDR1 SGDLS, CDR2 YYNGEE. The CDR3 region is CASSPLVAGAGTYNEQFF. The DNA of the CDR3 is TGTGCCAGCAGCCCCCTGGTAGCGGGAGCGGGGACTTACAATGAGCAGTTCTTC.

V gene TRBV2 combines with J gene TRBJ1-5; D is perhaps TRBD1 (6 bases). Looked up from germline, CDR1 is SNHLY and CDR2 is FYNNEI. V gave up 5 bases and J gave up 2 bases, with 13 bases separating them. The CDR3 consists of 15 residues. The DNA for the CDR3 is TGTGCCAGCAGTATAGGACAGTTGCGCAATCAGCCCCAGCATTTT. Translated, it gives CASSIGQLRNQPQHF. Looking up the rest from reference TRBV2 and TRBJ1-5 gives the full variable domain: EPEVTQTPSHQVTQMGQEVILRCVPISNHLYFYWYRQILGQKVEFLVSFYNNEISEKSEIFDDQFSVERPDGSNFTLKIRSTKLEDSAMYFCASSIGQLRNQPQHFGDGTRLSIL.

The gene calls are TRBV27 and TRBJ1-1, with D perhaps TRBD1 (6 bases). This CDR3 comprises 16 residues. V was clipped by 2 bases and J by 7 bases, with 20 bases between them. The germline gives CDR1 MNHEY, CDR2 SMNVEV (reference sequence). The CDR3 here is CASSLRDKGFIVEAFF. The CDR3 DNA sequence: TGTGCCAGCAGTTTAAGGGACAAGGGCTTTATAGTTGAAGCTTTCTTT.

The chain joins TRBV30 to TRBJ1-5; the match to TRBD1 covers 8 bases. V lost 5 bases and J lost 9; bases outside the gene matches: 12. Germline V gene lookup returns CDR1 GTSNPN and CDR2 SVGIG (reference sequence). The CDR3 runs 14 residues. CDR3 amino acids: CAWSTGTGHGPQHF. DNA for the CDR3: TGTGCCTGGTCGACCGGGACAGGTCATGGGCCCCAGCATTTT.

The chain joins TRBV11-3 to TRBJ2-5; the D gene is possibly TRBD1 (7 bases). This CDR3 is built from 15 residues. Per germline, CDR1 SGHNT and CDR2 YENEEA. V lost 5 bases, J lost 5 bases, and 18 bases lay in between. The CDR3 DNA reads as TGTGCCAGCAGCCTCCCCAGGGGGGCCTGGGAGACCCAGTACTTC. The encoded protein is CASSLPRGAWETQYF.

The chain is built from TRBV11-2 and TRBJ2-7; D unresolved. V lost 3 bases to trimming and J lost 4 bases, with 10 bases between them. Germline CDR1 reads SGHAT; CDR2 reads FQNNGV. This CDR3 is 13 amino acids long. CDR3 sequence (DNA): TGTGCCAGCAGCTTGGGCACTCAGTACGAGCAGTACTTC. This gives the protein CASSLGTQYEQYF.

The chain has TRBV7-6 and TRBJ1-6, with TRBD1 identical over 7 bases. The germline V gene has CDR1 SGHVS and CDR2 FNYEAQ. The CDR3 contains 17 residues. V dropped 1 base and J dropped 9; count of bases not matched to a gene: 12. Here the CDR3 reads CASSLVAGTVWSSPLHF. The DNA for the CDR3 is TGTGCCAGCAGCTTAGTGGCCGGGACAGTTTGGAGTTCACCCCTCCACTTT.